The next 10 T cell receptor beta chains were all read from a single sample in a study of blood T cell repertoires in COVID-19. Data came from immunoSEQ multiplex PCR; TCRdb stores just in-frame clones and leaves some out. This table has under 300,000 clones, over 75% appearing once. The sample consisted of peripheral blood. Every receptor here comes from a woman aged 25 to 45 with acute or convalescent COVID-19.

This sequence joins TRBV21-1 and TRBJ2-5; TRBD2, the table's D call, was not compared with the DNA. TRBV21-1 is a documented pseudogene. The CDR3 covers 18 residues. As DNA, the CDR3 is TGTGCCAGCAGCAAAGGGTGTAGCGGGTCGGGGGATCAAGAGACCCAGTACTTC. It specifies CASSKGCSGSGDQETQYF.

V is TRBV7-2 and J is TRBJ1-3, with D perhaps matching TRBD1 (6 bases). The CDR3 runs to 16 residues. Germline CDR1 reads SGHTA; CDR2 reads FQGNSA. V was trimmed by 5 bases and J by 0 bases, leaving 14 bases between them. Here the CDR3 reads CASSKGQSSSGNTIYF. The CDR3 DNA reads TGTGCCAGCAGCAAGGGACAATCCAGCTCTGGAAACACCATATATTTT. Based on the CDR3 plus reference TRBV7-2 and TRBJ1-3, the full variable domain is GAGVSQSPSNKVTEKGKDVELRCDPISGHTALYWYRQSLGQGLEFLIYFQGNSAPDKSGLPSDRFSAERTGGSVSTLTIQRTQQEDSAVYLCASSKGQSSSGNTIYFGEGSWLTVV.

The chain carries TRBV11-3 and TRBJ2-1, with D maybe TRBD2 (5 bases). The V and J ends lost 1 base and 2 bases respectively, with 9 bases between them. Germline loops: CDR1 SGHNT, CDR2 YENEEA. The CDR3 has 15 amino acids. This CDR3 is CASSLGGSPYNEQFF. CDR3 bases: TGTGCCAGCAGCTTAGGAGGGTCCCCCTACAATGAGCAGTTCTTC.

The chain carries TRBV7-6 and TRBJ2-1; 14 nucleotides match TRBD2. V lost 2 bases, J lost 8 bases, and 8 bases stayed unmatched. From germline, CDR1 is SGHVS and CDR2 FNYEAQ. This CDR3 region has 17 residues. This CDR3 is CASSLRGTSGRLDEQFF. The CDR3 DNA reads as TGTGCCAGCAGCTTACGAGGGACTAGCGGGAGATTAGATGAGCAGTTCTTC.

The chain joins TRBV5-1 to TRBJ2-1; D gene unclear. The length of the CDR3 is 17 residues. V was shortened by 0 bases and J by 1 base, with 14 bases between the two germline ends. Germline V gives CDR1 SGHRS, CDR2 YFSETQ. The CDR3 nucleotides read TGCGCCAGCAGCTTGGCCCTAGTGGCGAGTTCCTACAATGAGCAGTTCTTC. The encoded protein is CASSLALVASSYNEQFF.

This chain uses TRBV5-4 with TRBJ2-5; 8 bases match TRBD1. CDR1 is SGHNT, CDR2 YYREEE, per germline (reference sequence). V lost 4 bases, J lost 4 bases, and 9 bases stayed unmatched. CDR3 length: 15 residues. The CDR3 here is CASSHGTGVVETQYF. CDR3 DNA sequence: TGTGCCAGCAGCCACGGGACAGGTGTCGTAGAGACCCAGTACTTC.

The CDR3: CASSLVTRGGDEQFF. DNA for the CDR3: TGCGCCAGCAGCTTGGTAACGAGAGGGGGCGATGAGCAGTTCTTC. V usage is TRBV5-1 and J usage is TRBJ2-1; TRBD1 matches at 7 bases. Unmatched junction bases numbered 8, after V lost 0 bases and J lost 8 bases. Per the germline V gene, CDR1 is SGHRS and CDR2 is YFSETQ. CDR3 length: 15 amino acids.

The rearrangement uses TRBV3-1 (or the pseudogene TRBV3-2) and TRBJ1-3; 7 nucleotides match TRBD1. V trimming: 4 bases; J trimming: 0 bases; junction bases outside the gene matches: 9. This CDR3 contains 17 residues. The germline gives CDR1 LGHDT, CDR2 YNNKEL (reference sequence). CDR3 loop: CASSLRTGASSGNTIYF. In DNA, the CDR3 is TGTGCCAGCAGCCTAAGGACAGGCGCTAGCTCTGGAAACACCATATATTTT.

V gene TRBV4-3 combines with J gene TRBJ2-7, with TRBD2 matching over 8 bases. The CDR3 sequence is 15 residues long. The V gene end was trimmed by 0 bases and the J gene end by 4 bases; junction bases not matched to a gene: 5. Germline V lookup: CDR1 LGHNA, CDR2 YSLEER. The CDR3 DNA sequence: TGCGCCAGCAGCCAAGAGGCGGCTAGCGGGTACGAGCAGTACTTC. Its translation: CASSQEAASGYEQYF.

The chain couples TRBV24-1 to TRBJ2-1; TRBD1 agrees at 9 bases. Germline V gene lookup returns CDR1 KGHDR and CDR2 SFDVKD. J was trimmed by 4 bases and V by 4 bases; bases with no gene match: 4. The CDR3 runs 15 residues. The CDR3 protein is CATSDRQGGYNEQFF. CDR3 sequence (DNA): TGTGCCACCAGTGACCGACAGGGGGGGTACAATGAGCAGTTCTTC.